This T cell receptor beta chain came from a study of early T cells in non-severe SARS-CoV-2 infection. cDNA molecules, individually, were tagged with unique molecular identifiers. TCRdb reanalysed the 5' RACE reads using MiXCR and keeps one entry per CDR3 protein. The table lists 15,000 to 25,000 distinct CDR3 sequences, approximately 4.4% of them singletons, with more than 7% in the top ten. The sample holds many counts of this clonotype. Looked up from germline, CDR1 is DFQATT and CDR2 is SNEGSKA (reference sequence). The ends lost 1 base at V and 5 bases at J; junction bases unmatched: 11. The CDR3 is made up of 16 amino acids.

Sequenced material: whole blood. This clonotype was obtained from an adult who was a healthcare worker with PCR-confirmed SARS-CoV-2 infection or an uninfected control (not recorded which). The chain links TRBV20-1 to TRBJ2-1, with 7 bases identical to TRBD1. In DNA form, the CDR3 reads TGCAGTGCTAGAGCAGGGGCAGGGGGAGCGAACAATGAGCAGTTCTTC. Translated: CSARAGAGGANNEQFF.